Following are 24 T cell receptor beta chains from one sample sequenced in a study of T cell changes during pregnancy in multiple sclerosis. Clones were read by immunoSEQ multiplex PCR, and TCRdb kept only the in-frame ones, dropping some. The sample holds 55,000 to 85,000 clones, approximately 94% seen once. The specimen was peripheral blood, collected in the third trimester of pregnancy. The receptors originated from a female donor with multiple sclerosis, enrolled in a pregnancy study.

The V call is TRBV2, the J call TRBJ2-7, with 7 bases identical to TRBD1. Germline CDR1 and CDR2: SNHLY and FYNNEI. V dropped 8 bases and J dropped 3; count of bases not matched to a gene: 4. The CDR3 spans 12 residues. In DNA form, the CDR3 reads TGTGCCAGCTGGGACAGTTACTACGAGCAGTACTTC. Protein: CASWDSYYEQYF.

The chain couples TRBV18 to TRBJ2-7; D possibly corresponds to TRBD1 (7 bases). CDR1 KGHSH and CDR2 LQKENI come from the germline V gene. The ends were cut back, 6 bases at V and 4 bases at J, with 19 bases in the middle. The CDR3 contains 15 residues. CDR3 in DNA: TGTGCCAGCTCGGATGGCGGAGGGGGCGGGTACGAGCAGTACTTC. Its protein is CASSDGGGGGYEQYF.

This chain joins TRBV6-5 and TRBJ2-5; 9 nucleotides align to TRBD1. V dropped 4 bases and J dropped 1; count of bases not matched to a gene: 4. This CDR3 contains 15 residues. Germline V gene data show CDR1 as MNHEY and CDR2 as SVGAGI. The CDR3 coding sequence is TGTGCCAGCAGTTCCGGACAGGGGAGCCAAGAGACCCAGTACTTC. Its translation is CASSSGQGSQETQYF.

The chain links TRBV6-5 to TRBJ1-2; TRBD1 matches at 10 bases. The CDR3 totals 15 residues. V was clipped by 6 bases and J by 7 bases; unmatched bases: 11. CDR1 is MNHEY and CDR2 is SVGAGI in the germline V gene. This chain's CDR3 is CASSKQGQGISGYTF. The CDR3 nucleotides read TGTGCCAGCAGCAAGCAGGGACAGGGGATCTCTGGCTACACCTTC.

This clone was recorded only once. V is TRBV19 and J is TRBJ1-6, with TRBD1 matching 9 bases. The V and J ends lost 1 base and 7 bases, in that order; junction bases with no gene match: 8. Per germline, CDR1 LNHDA and CDR2 SQIVND (reference sequence). CDR3 length: 17 amino acids. The CDR3 nucleotides are TGTGCCAGTAGTATAGTGGCGACAGGGGGTCAAAATTCACCCCTCCACTTT. It specifies CASSIVATGGQNSPLHF.

The sample holds one count of this clone. V and J are TRBV7-6 and TRBJ1-2; D is unresolved. Germline V lookup: CDR1 SGHVS, CDR2 FNYEAQ. There are 17 residues in the CDR3. The V end was cut by 2 bases, the J end by 4 bases, with 20 bases between. CDR3 protein: CASSLSHSGPGSYGYTF. In DNA, the CDR3 is TGTGCCAGCAGCTTATCGCACAGTGGTCCCGGCAGCTATGGCTACACCTTC.

This chain joins TRBV9 and TRBJ1-4; D gene uncertain. The germline gives CDR1 SGDLS, CDR2 YYNGEE. Trimming stripped 1 base from V and 0 bases from J, with 4 bases between. The CDR3 covers 14 residues. The CDR3 DNA sequence: TGTGCCAGCAGCGTAACGGCAACTAATGAAAAACTGTTTTTT. Translated, it gives CASSVTATNEKLFF. Combining the CDR3 with reference TRBV9 and TRBJ1-4 gives the whole variable domain DSGVTQTPKHLITATGQRVTLRCSPRSGDLSVYWYQQSLDQGLQFLIQYYNGEERAKGNILERFSAQQFPDLHSELNLSSLELGDSALYFCASSVTATNEKLFFGSGTQLSVL.

This chain joins TRBV7-9 and TRBJ1-2, with 8 positions matching TRBD1. V was pared by 5 bases and J by 2 bases, with 4 bases of the junction left unmatched. The CDR3 runs 14 residues. The germline CDR1 and CDR2 sequences are SEHNR and FQNEAQ (reference sequence). The CDR3 reads CASSPGQGNYGYTF. The CDR3 coding sequence is TGTGCCAGCAGCCCCGGACAGGGCAACTATGGCTACACCTTC. Supplemented by reference TRBV7-9 and TRBJ1-2, the full variable domain reads DTGVSQNPRHKITKRGQNVTFRCDPISEHNRLYWYRQTLGQGPEFLTYFQNEAQLEKSRLLSDRFSAERPKGSFSTLEIQRTEQGDSAMYLCASSPGQGNYGYTFGSGTRLTVV.

This chain connects TRBV14 to TRBJ2-1; 7 nucleotides agree with TRBD2. Germline V gene lookup returns CDR1 SGHDN and CDR2 FVKESK. The CDR3 length is 15 residues. V shed 1 base and J 2 bases; nucleotides not matched to a gene: 2. The DNA for the CDR3 is TGTGCCAGCAGCCAAGCCGGGACTACCTACAATGAGCAGTTCTTC. It codes for CASSQAGTTYNEQFF.

This clone was detected only once. V is TRBV7-8 and J is TRBJ1-4, with 9 bases lining up with TRBD1. The CDR3 is made up of 15 amino acids. Germline V gives CDR1 SGHVS, CDR2 FQNEAQ. After removal of 6 bases from V and 7 bases from J, the junction contained 9 bases not matched to a gene. The CDR3 sequence: CASRGTGTGIEKLFF. The DNA of the CDR3 is TGTGCCAGCAGAGGAACCGGGACAGGGATTGAAAAACTGTTTTTT.

The J gene is TRBJ2-5, the V gene TRBV7-3, with D possibly matching TRBD2 (6 bases). V lost 5 bases, J lost 5 bases, and 15 bases lay in between. CDR1 is SGHTA, CDR2 FQGTGA, per germline. The CDR3 has 14 residues. CDR3 bases: TGTGCCAGCAGCCCATACGGGACTCTGGAGACCCAGTACTTC. It encodes CASSPYGTLETQYF.

V is TRBV30 and J is TRBJ2-5; TRBD1 matches at 10 bases. The J call is doubtful: the DNA matches TRBJ2-7 better. This CDR3 has 16 residues. CDR1 GTSNPN and CDR2 SVGIG come from the germline V gene (reference sequence). For the CDR3, the DNA is TGTGCCTGGAGTGGCGTAAGCGACAGGGGGCCTCACGAGCAGTACTTC. It codes for CAWSGVSDRGPHEQYF.

The chain combines TRBV5-1 with TRBJ2-5; TRBD1 might be the D (5 bases). V shed 2 bases and J shed 2 bases, with 13 bases lying between them. The germline CDR1 and CDR2 sequences are SGHRS and YFSETQ. The CDR3 contains 15 residues. In nucleotides, the CDR3 is TGCGCCAGCAGCTTTACGACAGCTCTACAAGAGACCCAGTACTTC. Its translation: CASSFTTALQETQYF.

This sequence joins TRBV7-2 and TRBJ2-7; 9 bases are a match to TRBD1. The CDR3 has 13 residues. Germline loops: CDR1 SGHTA, CDR2 FQGNSA. V was pared by 6 bases and J by 5 bases, with 5 bases of the junction left unmatched. This CDR3 reads CASRLDRGDEQYF. In DNA, the CDR3 is TGTGCCAGCAGACTCGACAGGGGGGACGAGCAGTACTTC.

The chain employs TRBV9 and TRBJ2-5; TRBD1 matches at 12 bases. This CDR3 has 18 amino acids. Losses at the gene ends were 4 bases for V and 5 bases for J; bases not matched to a gene: 15. Looked up from germline, CDR1 is SGDLS and CDR2 is YYNGEE. CDR3 sequence (DNA): TGTGCCAGCAGCTTTCGGCCGGGACAGGGGGCATCGGGGGAGACCCAGTACTTC. It specifies CASSFRPGQGASGETQYF.

The chain has TRBV7-2 and TRBJ1-2; D is perhaps TRBD1 (6 bases). Looked up from germline, CDR1 is SGHTA and CDR2 is FQGNSA. The CDR3 runs 13 residues. Trimming stripped 7 bases from V and 6 bases from J, with 15 bases between. The CDR3 bases are TGTGCCAGCATCCCCGGGACACCCCATGGCTACACCTTC. Translation gives CASIPGTPHGYTF.

V and J are TRBV9 and TRBJ2-2; perhaps TRBD1 as D (6 bases). This CDR3 spans 15 amino acids. The germline V gene has CDR1 SGDLS and CDR2 YYNGEE. Trimming cost V 1 base and J 6 bases, with 13 bases left between them. CDR3 DNA: TGTGCCAGCAGCGTATCCCCCTACAGGGCCGGGGAGCTGTTTTTT. The encoded protein is CASSVSPYRAGELFF. The full variable domain, with the rest looked up from reference TRBV9 and TRBJ2-2, is DSGVTQTPKHLITATGQRVTLRCSPRSGDLSVYWYQQSLDQGLQFLIQYYNGEERAKGNILERFSAQQFPDLHSELNLSSLELGDSALYFCASSVSPYRAGELFFGEGSRLTVL.

The chain couples TRBV6-1 to TRBJ2-2; 10 positions agree with TRBD2. V lost 4 bases and J lost 4; bases outside the gene matches: 9. The CDR3 totals 17 residues. The germline CDR1 and CDR2 sequences are MNHNS and SASEGT. The CDR3 loop is CASSAGLAGGITGELFF. CDR3 nucleotides: TGTGCCAGCAGTGCGGGGTTAGCGGGGGGAATCACCGGGGAGCTGTTTTTT.

Comment on this clone: Germline and junction disagree at one end, which may indicate a read error. V gene TRBV28 combines with J gene TRBJ1-6, with D unclear. CDR1 is MDHEN and CDR2 is SYDVKM in the germline V gene. CDR3 length: 11 amino acids. The CDR3 loop is CASSSRLQPIF. CDR3 DNA sequence: TGTGCCAGCAGTTCTCGACTGCAACCCATTTTT.

V usage is TRBV25-1 and J usage is TRBJ1-1; tentative D call: TRBD1 (5 bases). CDR1 and CDR2 (germline): MGHDK, SYGVNS. V shed 4 bases and J shed 1 base, with 10 bases lying between them. The CDR3 length is 14 residues. The CDR3 DNA reads as TGTGCCAGCAGTGCGGTTGACAGGAACACTGAAGCTTTCTTT. Protein product: CASSAVDRNTEAFF.

J is TRBJ1-5 and V is TRBV19, with TRBD1 as a possible D gene (6 bases). V was clipped by 1 base and J by 2 bases, with 15 bases between them. Germline CDR1 LNHDA, CDR2 SQIVND (reference sequence). This CDR3 has 17 residues. DNA of the CDR3: TGTGCCAGTAGTATAGGCCGGGGCAGGGGCGGCAATCAGCCCCAGCATTTT. Encoded protein: CASSIGRGRGGNQPQHF. Combining the CDR3 with reference TRBV19 and TRBJ1-5 gives the whole variable domain DGGITQSPKYLFRKEGQNVTLSCEQNLNHDAMYWYRQDPGQGLRLIYYSQIVNDFQKGDIAEGYSVSREKKESFPLTVTSAQKNPTAFYLCASSIGRGRGGNQPQHFGDGTRLSIL.

J is TRBJ2-6 and V is TRBV7-3; 7 positions agree with TRBD1. From germline, CDR1 is SGHTA and CDR2 FQGTGA. The J segment lost 0 bases and the V segment lost 5 bases, leaving 10 bases of the junction unmatched. The CDR3 consists of 18 residues. The CDR3 protein is CASSAYRGATSGANVLTF. The CDR3 DNA sequence: TGTGCCAGCAGCGCCTACAGGGGCGCCACCTCTGGGGCCAACGTCCTGACTTTC.

J is TRBJ1-3 and V is TRBV10-2; TRBD1 might be the D (5 bases). The CDR3 spans 15 residues. Trimming took 0 bases from V and 2 from J, leaving 8 bases between them. Germline V gene lookup returns CDR1 WSHSY and CDR2 SAAADI. The CDR3 spells CASSESGGTGNTIYF. CDR3 sequence (DNA): TGCGCCAGCAGTGAGTCCGGGGGTACTGGAAACACCATATATTTT.

This chain joins TRBV7-3 and TRBJ2-5, with D maybe TRBD1 (5 bases). The CDR3 has 16 residues. Trimming shortened V by 1 base and J by 1 base, and 13 bases separated the two germline ends. CDR1 and CDR2 from the germline V gene are SGHTA and FQGTGA. CDR3 bases: TGTGCCAGCAGCTTAAGGGGCCCGGGTCTCCAAGAGACCCAGTACTTC. Protein: CASSLRGPGLQETQYF.